The 25 T cell receptor beta chains listed next were all sequenced from one sample in a study of CD8 T cells in ankylosing spondylitis (TCRdb year 2017). Libraries came from 5' RACE. Data came from an Illumina HiSeq 2500. TCRdb trimmed public reads at Q25 via fastp, called clones via MiXCR and kept in-frame beta chains. CDR3 protein sequences are deduplicated, and each keeps its most common genes and DNA. This sample comprises about 170,000 distinct CDR3 sequences, approximately 20% of them detected only once. The ten most abundant clones make up approximately 7.8% of the sample. Sequenced input: blood, either unsorted or a sorted T cell fraction (not recorded which). These receptors all come from a male donor with ankylosing spondylitis or in good health (not recorded which).

This clonotype was detected ten times or more. V is TRBV15 and J is TRBJ2-1, with a tentative D call TRBD1 (6 bases). The V end was cut by 4 bases, the J end by 0 bases, with 13 bases between. The CDR3 sequence is 16 residues long. Looked up from germline, CDR1 is LNHNV and CDR2 is YYDKDF (reference sequence). CDR3 sequence reads: CATSTERGFSYNEQFF. The CDR3 region has the DNA TGTGCCACCAGCACAGAAAGGGGGTTCTCCTACAATGAGCAGTTCTTC.

To note about this clonotype: This sequence may be a read error, since a much larger clone differs from it by one base. The chain employs TRBV12-3 or TRBV12-4 and TRBJ2-7, with TRBD2 identical over 9 bases. The CDR3 runs to 14 residues. CDR3 residues: CASSPLAGPYKQYF. The DNA of the CDR3 is TGTGCCAGCAGTCCTCTAGCGGGGCCCTACAAGCAGTACTTC.

This clonotype appeared many times. CDR3 amino acids: CASSPGQGRGSYNEQFF. The CDR3 nucleotides read TGTGCCAGCAGCCCGGGACAGGGAAGGGGCTCCTACAATGAGCAGTTCTTC. The chain uses TRBV12-3 or TRBV12-4 and TRBJ2-1; 9 nucleotides match TRBD1. CDR3 length: 17 residues. The V gene end was trimmed by 6 bases and the J gene end by 0 bases; junction bases not matched to a gene: 9.

The sample holds a few counts of this clonotype. The chain has TRBV23-1 and TRBJ2-3; D is perhaps TRBD2 (6 bases). TRBV23-1 is given ORF status, its function remaining uncertain. Trimming shortened V by 0 bases and J by 1 base, and 17 bases separated the two germline ends. The CDR3 length is 18 residues. Written as DNA, the CDR3 is TGCGCCAGCAGTCAATCCGTCGGAGGGGATGGGGGCACAGATACGCAGTATTTT. It specifies CASSQSVGGDGGTDTQYF.

The V and J genes are TRBV6-1 and TRBJ2-1; 9 bases agree with TRBD2. The CDR3 is 15 residues long. J gave up 4 bases and V 2 bases, and 3 bases lay outside the gene matches. CDR1 and CDR2 from the germline V gene are MNHNS and SASEGT. The CDR3 nucleotides read TGTGCCAGCAGTGAACTACTAGCGGGTTACAATGAGCAGTTCTTC. It codes for CASSELLAGYNEQFF.

Ten or more counts support this clonotype. The chain couples TRBV20-1 to TRBJ1-2, with 7 bases that match TRBD1. The CDR3 runs 15 residues. CDR1 is DFQATT and CDR2 is SNEGSKA in the germline V gene (reference sequence). Losses at the gene ends were 6 bases for V and 0 bases for J; bases not matched to a gene: 10. The CDR3 here is CSAAANRGSNYGYTF. The CDR3 bases are TGCAGTGCAGCCGCTAACAGGGGATCTAACTATGGCTACACCTTC.

This clonotype was observed a few times. The genes are TRBV7-2 and TRBJ2-7, with D unresolved. Trimming removed 5 bases from V and 6 bases from J, with 11 bases in between. CDR1 is SGHTA and CDR2 is FQGNSA in the germline V gene. The CDR3 runs 12 residues. CDR3 protein: CASSELGSEQYF. The CDR3 nucleotides are TGTGCCAGCAGCGAATTAGGTAGCGAGCAGTACTTC.

This clonotype was seen repeatedly, ten times or more. CDR3 bases: TGTGCCAGCAGTCTCTATTATTCCACTGAAGCTTTCTTT. Residues: CASSLYYSTEAFF. This chain links TRBV27 with TRBJ1-1; D gene ambiguous. This CDR3 spans 13 amino acids. CDR1 and CDR2 from the germline V gene are MNHEY and SMNVEV (reference sequence). V was trimmed by 5 bases and J by 4 bases, leaving 11 bases between them.

This clonotype came up many times. This rearrangement joins TRBV20-1 to TRBJ2-1; 9 positions match TRBD1. V gave up 6 bases and J gave up 4 bases; unmatched junction bases: 7. This CDR3 region has 14 residues. Germline V lookup: CDR1 DFQATT, CDR2 SNEGSKA (reference sequence). In nucleotides, the CDR3 is TGCAGTGCCCGAGAGGACAGGGGATACAATGAGCAGTTCTTC. Its protein product is CSAREDRGYNEQFF.

This clonotype was seen only a few times. V usage is TRBV4-2 and J usage is TRBJ2-7; 8 bases line up with TRBD2. Germline V gives CDR1 LGHNA, CDR2 YNFKEQ. The CDR3 spans 16 residues. With 0 bases clipped from V and 2 bases from J, the junction kept 6 bases outside the gene matches. The CDR3 DNA follows: TGTGCCAGCAGCCAAGAAGTCTGGCGGGAGGCCTACGAGCAGTACTTC. Protein: CASSQEVWREAYEQYF.

The chain has TRBV11-2 and TRBJ1-1; the D is unclear. The V and J ends lost 0 bases and 7 bases respectively, with 12 bases between them. Germline V gene lookup returns CDR1 SGHAT and CDR2 FQNNGV. The CDR3 is 14 residues long. CDR3 protein: CASSLEGKGGEAFF. The CDR3 DNA reads TGTGCCAGCAGCTTAGAAGGGAAGGGCGGTGAAGCTTTCTTT.

This clonotype was seen more than once but under ten times. The chain employs TRBV24-1 and TRBJ2-3; 11 bases agree with TRBD2. The CDR3 totals 16 residues. Unmatched junction bases numbered 4, after V lost 3 bases and J lost 3 bases. The germline V gene has CDR1 KGHDR and CDR2 SFDVKD. CDR3 residues: CATSDPTSGSTDTQYF. As DNA, the CDR3 is TGTGCCACCAGTGATCCAACTAGCGGGAGTACAGATACGCAGTATTTT.

This clonotype occurred a few times. The chain combines TRBV6-5 with TRBJ2-7; 7 positions match TRBD1. With V trimmed by 0 bases and J by 1 base, 6 bases remained unmatched. The CDR3 runs to 16 residues. Germline assignment: CDR1 MNHEY and CDR2 SVGAGI. The CDR3 protein is CASSYSKTGDSYEQYF. The CDR3, as DNA: TGTGCCAGCAGTTACTCAAAAACAGGGGATTCCTACGAGCAGTACTTC.

This clonotype occurred a few times. This chain joins TRBV28 and TRBJ1-2, with TRBD1 as a possible D gene (5 bases). Trimming pared 2 bases from V and 7 bases from J, leaving 14 bases between. The germline gives CDR1 MDHEN, CDR2 SYDVKM. CDR3 size: 14 residues. The CDR3 bases are TGTGCCAGCAGTTTAAGTAGGGGCTTGGGTGGCTACACCTTC. It translates to CASSLSRGLGGYTF.

This clonotype was counted ten times or more. The V gene is TRBV28, the J gene TRBJ1-4; D unclear. This CDR3 is built from 16 residues. Trimming stripped 4 bases from V and 7 bases from J, with 19 bases between. The V gene's germline CDR1 is MDHEN and CDR2 SYDVKM. The CDR3 sequence is CASSSLPGEVLEKLFF. CDR3 sequence (DNA): TGTGCCAGCAGTTCCCTCCCCGGGGAGGTGCTTGAAAAACTGTTTTTT.

The chain uses TRBV4-1 and TRBJ2-4; 9 bases match TRBD1. The CDR3 is made up of 15 amino acids. Germline V gives CDR1 MGHRA, CDR2 YSYEKL. V was clipped by 4 bases and J by 7 bases; unmatched bases: 8. CDR3 in DNA: TGCGCCAGCAGCCCTGAGGGGACAGGGATCAACATTCAGTACTTC. It codes for CASSPEGTGINIQYF.

This clonotype was observed at least ten times. The rearrangement joins TRBV5-1 to TRBJ2-1, with D uncertain. V was clipped by 2 bases and J by 4 bases, with 13 bases between them. The germline V gene encodes CDR1 SGHRS and CDR2 YFSETQ. The CDR3 is made up of 15 amino acids. CDR3 amino acids: CASSLIVSAYNEQFF. The CDR3 DNA reads TGCGCCAGCAGCTTAATTGTGAGCGCTTACAATGAGCAGTTCTTC.

This clonotype was counted ten times or more. V gene TRBV5-6 combines with J gene TRBJ2-1; D unclear. V was cut by 4 bases and J by 2 bases, with 13 bases left in between. CDR1 and CDR2 from the germline V gene are SGHDT and YYEEEE. CDR3 size: 15 residues. CDR3 nucleotide sequence: TGTGCCAGCAGCGGAGTGGGGTCTACCTACAATGAGCAGTTCTTC. It codes for CASSGVGSTYNEQFF. The full variable domain, with the rest looked up from reference TRBV5-6 and TRBJ2-1, is DAGVTQSPTHLIKTRGQQVTLRCSPKSGHDTVSWYQQALGQGPQFIFQYYEEEERQRGNFPDRFSGHQFPNYSSELNVNALLLGDSALYLCASSGVGSTYNEQFFGPGTRLTVL.

The gene calls are TRBV10-3 and TRBJ2-2; 10 nucleotides agree with TRBD2. Germline CDR1 and CDR2: ENHRY and SYGVKD. The CDR3 has 16 residues. Losses at the gene ends were 0 bases for V and 3 bases for J; bases not matched to a gene: 1. The CDR3 DNA is TGTGCCATCAGTGAGTCAGGGACTAGCGACACCGGGGAGCTGTTTTTT. Amino acid sequence: CAISESGTSDTGELFF.

This clonotype was counted many times. The chain is built from TRBV2 and TRBJ1-5; 10 bases fit TRBD1. Trimming at V came to 6 bases and at J to 6 bases, leaving 5 bases not matched to a gene. The CDR3 sequence is 14 residues long. Germline V gene lookup returns CDR1 SNHLY and CDR2 FYNNEI. The CDR3 here is CASREDRGSQPQHF. The CDR3 DNA is TGTGCCAGCAGAGAGGACAGGGGGTCTCAGCCCCAGCATTTT.

This clonotype was detected many times. J is TRBJ2-1 and V is TRBV20-1; 7 nucleotides agree with TRBD2. The CDR3 is 14 amino acids. The V gene end was trimmed by 2 bases and the J gene end by 7 bases; junction bases not matched to a gene: 8. CDR1 DFQATT and CDR2 SNEGSKA come from the germline V gene (reference sequence). This CDR3 reads CSARNGGGGNEQFF. Here the CDR3 DNA reads TGCAGTGCTAGAAACGGCGGGGGAGGGAATGAGCAGTTCTTC.

This clonotype was recorded many times. This chain joins TRBV6-5 and TRBJ1-1; D gene unclear. V dropped 1 base and J dropped 6 bases, with 6 bases sitting between them. The CDR3 loop spans 12 amino acids. Germline assignment: CDR1 MNHEY and CDR2 SVGAGI. The CDR3 nucleotides are TGTGCCAGCAGTTACTTTGGCGCTGAAGCTTTCTTT. Translation gives CASSYFGAEAFF.

This rearrangement joins TRBV18 to TRBJ2-3, with D perhaps TRBD1 or TRBD2 (5 bases each). The V end was cut by 0 bases, the J end by 8 bases, with 9 bases between. The CDR3 is 13 amino acids. Germline assignment: CDR1 KGHSH and CDR2 LQKENI. DNA of the CDR3: TGTGCCAGCTCACCACCGGGGGAAACTACGCAGTATTTT. Translated: CASSPPGETTQYF.

The J gene is TRBJ1-6, the V gene TRBV9, with 9 bases that match TRBD1. CDR3 length: 15 residues. The V segment lost 4 bases and the J segment 10 bases; nucleotides outside the gene matches: 9. Per germline, CDR1 SGDLS and CDR2 YYNGEE. CDR3 sequence: CASSPRTGDRSPLHF. The CDR3 bases are TGTGCCAGCAGCCCACGGACAGGGGATCGATCACCCCTCCACTTT.

The chain couples TRBV7-7 to TRBJ2-1; maybe TRBD2 (6 bases). V was trimmed by 5 bases and J by 6 bases, leaving 11 bases between them. CDR3 length: 13 residues. Germline CDR1 is SSHAT and CDR2 is FNYEAQ (reference sequence). CDR3 residues: CASSDVGGNEQFF. In nucleotides, the CDR3 is TGTGCCAGCAGCGATGTGGGGGGCAATGAGCAGTTCTTC.